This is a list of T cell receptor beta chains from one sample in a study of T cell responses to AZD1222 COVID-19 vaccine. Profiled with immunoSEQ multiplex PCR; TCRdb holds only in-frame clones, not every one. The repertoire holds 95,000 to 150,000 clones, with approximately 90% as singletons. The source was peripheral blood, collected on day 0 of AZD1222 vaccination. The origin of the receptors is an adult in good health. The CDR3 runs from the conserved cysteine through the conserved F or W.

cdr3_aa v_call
CASSSGTNTGELFF TRBV6-2/TRBV6-3
CASSFTAGGGADTQYF TRBV11-3
CASSEWFDNEQFF TRBV2
CASNFDRNTEAFF TRBV2
CASSPAELAGNQPQHF TRBV7-9
CASSRERQPQHF TRBV11-2
CATSRLGVAYGYTF TRBV15
CASSYRGTTEAFF TRBV6-6
CASSQDEDSTDTQYF TRBV4-1
CASSPATTGTEAFF TRBV5-1
CASSGSWNTEAFF TRBV10-1
CASSLDGRTEAFF TRBV7-8
CAWSGQEGNTIYF TRBV30
CASRKQGNTEAFF TRBV11-1
CASSLEGLRETQYF TRBV5-1
CASSLGPATNEKLFF TRBV5-1
CASSGQPLTDTQYF TRBV9
CASSPRDGYNEQFF TRBV18
CASSQDRGTGGPRGYGYTF TRBV4-1
CASSSVVGETQYF TRBV6-4
CASSVSGNYGYTF TRBV9
CASSPGLAGPIEQFF TRBV5-4
CASSEVLFYGYTF TRBV6-1
CASSPRRSGGYTF TRBV3-1/TRBV3-2
CASSPIIQGAGNTIYF TRBV7-9
CASSLDSGNTIYF TRBV7-6
CASSLEGRPDTDTQYF TRBV5-1
CASSWGLTVNTEAFF TRBV7-2
CASMSNYGYTF TRBV6-5
CASSSRQGSGNTIYF TRBV7-9
CASSRAPTSGQETQYF TRBV5-6
CASSLGRTYGYTF TRBV11-2
CASSFGRGGNQPQHF TRBV11-2
CAWSVDSLNTEAFF TRBV30
CASSFQDNYGYTF TRBV7-9
CASSSSREHTDTQYF TRBV3-1/TRBV3-2
CSAGLASTDTQYF TRBV29-1
CASSLSSTLWSSPLHF TRBV27
CASSLIQGLDTGELFF TRBV28
CASKRGDNQPQHF TRBV2
CASSLWVTGGYTF TRBV5-4
CAWTFTGELFF TRBV30
CASSLGIRLAGDNEQFF TRBV11-3
CASSSTGELFF TRBV5-6
CASSQGGLNQETQYF TRBV3-1/TRBV3-2
CASSRSGMNTEAFF TRBV5-1
CASSQGSHSPLHF TRBV3-1/TRBV3-2